This T cell receptor (beta chain) stems from a study of cytomegalovirus exposure and HLA in healthy donors. Notes on this clone: Its cognate antigen is unknown.

Study-wide results and limits: High specificity and sensitivity for cytomegalovirus status were reported for the classifier.

This PCR relied on a set of 60 Vbeta primers and 13 Jbeta primers. Clones were sequenced by immunoSEQ multiplex PCR, and TCRdb holds only the in-frame ones, with some missing. With fewer than 30,000 clones in the sample, the ten largest clones hold roughly 0.7%. Material for sequencing was PBMCs. This TCR came from a man aged 25 to 40 in good health and CMV-seronegative.

Here the CDR3 reads CASSSRDTLYGYTF. DNA for the CDR3: TGTGCCAGCAGTTCCCGGGACACCCTCTATGGCTACACCTTC. J is TRBJ1-2 and V is TRBV28; D may be TRBD1 (6 bases). Trimming cost V 4 bases and J 4 bases, with 13 bases left between them. CDR3 length: 14 residues. The germline CDR1 and CDR2 sequences are MDHEN and SYDVKM.